This T cell receptor beta chain was identified in a study of Ad26.COV2.S vaccination and SARS-CoV-2 variants. Assay used: immunoSEQ multiplex PCR; TCRdb lists only in-frame clones, some missing. The table lists about 370,000 clones, approximately 91% of them singletons. CDR3 length: 16 residues. The germline V gene encodes CDR1 KGHSH and CDR2 LQKENI. Trimming cost V 2 bases and J 5 bases, with 18 bases left between them. The treatment is: about 20 received Ad26.COV2.S at low or high dose, single or two shots; about 5 received placebo; per-sample allocation not given. Following the first vaccine or placebo injection, samples were taken on day 63.

The sample here was peripheral blood, taken in a trial of Ad26.COV2.S vaccine versus placebo. The source is a person aged 18-65 years who received the Ad26.COV2.S COVID-19 vaccine or a placebo. V gene TRBV18 combines with J gene TRBJ2-5; D is possibly TRBD1 or TRBD2 (6 bases each). Here the CDR3 DNA reads TGTGCCAGCTCACCAGGGACACCATTTGGGGGGGAGACCCAGTACTTC. Translated, it gives CASSPGTPFGGETQYF.